Listed below are T cell receptor beta chains from one sample, sequenced in a study of cytomegalovirus exposure and HLA in healthy donors. Repertoires were generated with immunoSEQ multiplex PCR, while TCRdb's copy carries only in-frame clones and drops some. The data hold about 180,000 clones, with approximately 80% observed a single time. Specimen: PBMCs. All receptors derive from a young man in good health and CMV-seronegative. The CDR3 runs from the conserved cysteine through the conserved F or W. A D gene is named only where the DNA matches it firmly. Clone size is stated in some rows and not others, as once, few, many or a class when expanded.

abundance	v_gene	j_gene	d_gene	CDR3nt	CDR3aa
few	TRBV28	TRBJ2-5	.	TGTGCCAGCAGTACACGGCACAGTTCCCAAGAGACCCAGTACTTC	CASSTRHSSQETQYF
.	TRBV9	TRBJ2-3	TRBD2	TGTGCCAGCAGCGAACAGGGACTAGCGGGGTACTCAGACACAGATACGCAGTATTTT	CASSEQGLAGYSDTDTQYF
.	TRBV5-6	TRBJ2-2	.	TGTGCCAGCAGCTTGGACTTTAACACCGGGGAGCTGTTTTTT	CASSLDFNTGELFF
.	TRBV7-6	TRBJ2-7	TRBD2	TGTGCCAGCAGCCCCCAACCTAGCGGGTCCTACGAGCAGTACTTC	CASSPQPSGSYEQYF
.	TRBV4-2	TRBJ2-5	TRBD2	TGTGCCAGCAGCCAAGATACGACAGCGGGGGGGCCAAGCCAAGAGACCCAGTACTTC	CASSQDTTAGGPSQETQYF
.	TRBV30	TRBJ2-3	.	TGTGCCTGGAGTGGGAGAGGGACGCAGTATTTT	CAWSGRGTQYF
.	TRBV9	TRBJ1-2	TRBD1	TGTGCCAGCAGCCACAGGGGGGAAGGTGGGGGCTACACCTTC	CASSHRGEGGGYTF
once	TRBV5-1	TRBJ2-1	.	TGCGCCAGCAGCCAAGCTAGAAATGAGCAGTTCTTC	CASSQARNEQFF
.	TRBV29-1	TRBJ1-2	TRBD1	TGCAGCGTCGGGACAGGGGCTAGTGGCTACACCTTC	CSVGTGASGYTF
.	TRBV10-1	TRBJ2-1	.	TGCGCCAGCAGTGGTACTACAGGGTCAGCGACCAATGAGCAGTTCTTC	CASSGTTGSATNEQFF
.	TRBV6-1	TRBJ2-5	.	TGTGCCAGCAGCCAGGCTCGAGGGTCTATCGCGACCCAGTACTTC	CASSQARGSIATQYF
.	TRBV27	TRBJ1-5	.	TGTGCCAGCAACACCAAACAGGGAAGGGGGAATCAGCCCCAGCATTTT	CASNTKQGRGNQPQHF
.	TRBV5-4	TRBJ2-5	TRBD1	TGTGCCAGCAGCTTGCGACAGGGGGTGGGAGAGACCCAGTACTTC	CASSLRQGVGETQYF
.	TRBV7-2	TRBJ1-3	TRBD1	TGTGCCAGCAGCTCCCGACAGGGGAACACCATATATTTT	CASSSRQGNTIYF
.	TRBV30	TRBJ2-7	TRBD1	TGTGCCTGGAGACTAACAGGGGCCGGGTCCTACGAGCAGTACTTC	CAWRLTGAGSYEQYF
.	TRBV4-1	TRBJ2-7	.	TGCGCCAGCAGCCCGTTGGGACTCCCCTACGAGCAGTACTTC	CASSPLGLPYEQYF
.	TRBV5-1	TRBJ1-6	.	TGCGCCAGCAGCCCATTTCCAGGGGATGATTCACCCCTCCACTTT	CASSPFPGDDSPLHF
.	TRBV14	TRBJ2-7	.	TGTGCCAGCAGCCAAGGAGGCTACGAGCAGTACTTC	CASSQGGYEQYF
few	TRBV6-1	TRBJ1-2	.	TGTGCCAGCAGTGAAGCGAACCGGGGGTATGGCTACACCTTC	CASSEANRGYGYTF
.	TRBV13	TRBJ1-6	TRBD1	TGTGCCAGCAGCTTAGGCCTAGGACAGGGGTTCTCACCCCTCCACTTT	CASSLGLGQGFSPLHF
.	TRBV28	TRBJ2-3	TRBD1	TGTGCCAGCGGGACAGTTAGCACAGATACGCAGTATTTT	CASGTVSTDTQYF
.	TRBV7-9	TRBJ2-7	TRBD1	TGTGCCAGCAGCTTAGAGGACAGGGACCACGAGCAGTACTTC	CASSLEDRDHEQYF
.	TRBV18	TRBJ1-6	TRBD1	TGTGCCAGCTCACCGGGGACAGGCAATTCACCCCTCCACTTT	CASSPGTGNSPLHF
.	TRBV5-1	TRBJ2-3	.	TGCGCCAGCAGCTTGGGACAAGCGCAGTATTTT	CASSLGQAQYF
.	TRBV5-1	TRBJ2-7	.	TGCGCCAGCAGCTTGGTAGCTAGCGCCTCCTGCGAGCAGTACTTC	CASSLVASASCEQYF
.	TRBV5-1	TRBJ2-2	.	TGCGCCAGCAGCCCTGGTGGCGGGGCCGGGGAGCTGTTTTTT	CASSPGGGAGELFF
.	TRBV10-3	TRBJ2-3	.	TGTGCCATCGGGCAGCGCACAGATACGCAGTATTTT	CAIGQRTDTQYF
.	TRBV5-4	TRBJ1-1	.	TGTGCCAGCAGCTTGGCGGGGGGTGGTTGGGAGTCTGAAGCTTTCTTT	CASSLAGGGWESEAFF
.	TRBV28	TRBJ1-5	TRBD1	TGTGCCAGCATCCTAGACAGGGAGGACAATCAGCCCCAGCATTTT	CASILDREDNQPQHF
.	TRBV5-1	TRBJ1-5	TRBD1	TGCGCCAGCAGCTTGGGGGGACAGGGTCAGCCCCAGCATTTT	CASSLGGQGQPQHF
.	TRBV5-1	TRBJ2-7	TRBD2	TGCGCCAGCAGCTACGGACTAGCGGGGGGGCGGGAGCAGTACTTC	CASSYGLAGGREQYF
.	TRBV2	TRBJ2-2	.	TGTGCCAGCAGGGAGACAGCGAACACCGGGGAGCTGTTTTTT	CASRETANTGELFF
.	TRBV6-1	TRBJ2-1	TRBD1	TGTGCCAGCAGTGAAAACCGAAACAGGGGCGGGTGGAATGAGCAGTTCTTC	CASSENRNRGGWNEQFF
.	TRBV6-5	TRBJ2-7	TRBD2	TGTGCCAGCAGCCGCCCGGGGGGGGGCTACGAGCAGTACTTC	CASSRPGGGYEQYF
few	TRBV7-9	TRBJ1-6	.	TGTGCCAGCAGCGTAGCGATCCCGGGGAGTTCACCCCTCCACTTT	CASSVAIPGSSPLHF
.	TRBV28	TRBJ1-2	.	TGTGCCAGCACCCCAGGCGGGACCTACACCTTC	CASTPGGTYTF
.	TRBV7-8	TRBJ1-1	.	TGTGCCAGCAGCTTAGGACGCAGAGCGCAGAACACTGAAGCTTTCTTT	CASSLGRRAQNTEAFF
.	TRBV5-1	TRBJ1-2	TRBD1	TGCGCCAGCAGCTTGGAAGGGGACAGGCGAGGCTACACCTTC	CASSLEGDRRGYTF
.	TRBV7-9	TRBJ2-7	TRBD2	TGTGCCAGCTGTACTAGCGAATACGAGCAGTACTTC	CASCTSEYEQYF
.	TRBV19	TRBJ1-5	TRBD1	TGTGCCAGTCGCCGGGACAGTAGCAATCAGCCCCAGCATTTT	CASRRDSSNQPQHF
.	TRBV18	TRBJ1-2	.	TGTGCCAGCTCACCAAGGGAGCAGAACTATGGCTACACCTTC	CASSPREQNYGYTF
.	TRBV6-1	TRBJ2-7	TRBD2	TGTGCCAGCAGGGGGGGGACTAGCGCTCACGAGCAGTACTTC	CASRGGTSAHEQYF
.	TRBV6-5	TRBJ1-1	TRBD1	TGTGCCAGCGTTAGGGGACAGAACAAAGCTTTCTTT	CASVRGQNKAFF
once	TRBV30	TRBJ1-5	TRBD1	TGTGCCTGGAGTCTCGGGACAGGGAATCAGCCCCAGCATTTT	CAWSLGTGNQPQHF
.	TRBV2	TRBJ2-3	TRBD2	TGTGCCAGCAGGGGGGAGGGGCTGAGCACAGATACGCAGTATTTT	CASRGEGLSTDTQYF
once	TRBV7-2	TRBJ1-2	TRBD1	TGTGCCAGCAGCCCGGGACAGGGGGTGGGTGGCTACACCTTC	CASSPGQGVGGYTF